What follows describes a single T cell receptor (beta chain). What it binds is not known. Other DNA sequences in this specimen translate into the identical CDR3. This entry belongs to a study of Ad26.COV2.S vaccination and SARS-CoV-2 variants. Whole-study results and caveats: Vaccine and placebo recipients had comparable breadth of non-spike TCRs.

Trimming cost V 0 bases and J 1 base, with 10 bases left between them. Germline V gene sequence: CDR1 SGDLS, CDR2 YYNGEE. The CDR3 consists of 15 residues. Repertoires were generated with immunoSEQ multiplex PCR, while TCRdb's copy carries only in-frame clones and drops some. This sample has around 350,000 clones, with 92% found just once. This receptor was taken from a human donor who had recovered from COVID-19. V and J are TRBV9 and TRBJ1-1; D remains ambiguous. The starting material was peripheral blood, obtained after recovery from COVID-19. The CDR3 is CASSVGVSQNTEAFF. Here the CDR3 DNA reads TGTGCCAGCAGCGTAGGGGTCAGCCAGAACACTGAAGCTTTCTTT.